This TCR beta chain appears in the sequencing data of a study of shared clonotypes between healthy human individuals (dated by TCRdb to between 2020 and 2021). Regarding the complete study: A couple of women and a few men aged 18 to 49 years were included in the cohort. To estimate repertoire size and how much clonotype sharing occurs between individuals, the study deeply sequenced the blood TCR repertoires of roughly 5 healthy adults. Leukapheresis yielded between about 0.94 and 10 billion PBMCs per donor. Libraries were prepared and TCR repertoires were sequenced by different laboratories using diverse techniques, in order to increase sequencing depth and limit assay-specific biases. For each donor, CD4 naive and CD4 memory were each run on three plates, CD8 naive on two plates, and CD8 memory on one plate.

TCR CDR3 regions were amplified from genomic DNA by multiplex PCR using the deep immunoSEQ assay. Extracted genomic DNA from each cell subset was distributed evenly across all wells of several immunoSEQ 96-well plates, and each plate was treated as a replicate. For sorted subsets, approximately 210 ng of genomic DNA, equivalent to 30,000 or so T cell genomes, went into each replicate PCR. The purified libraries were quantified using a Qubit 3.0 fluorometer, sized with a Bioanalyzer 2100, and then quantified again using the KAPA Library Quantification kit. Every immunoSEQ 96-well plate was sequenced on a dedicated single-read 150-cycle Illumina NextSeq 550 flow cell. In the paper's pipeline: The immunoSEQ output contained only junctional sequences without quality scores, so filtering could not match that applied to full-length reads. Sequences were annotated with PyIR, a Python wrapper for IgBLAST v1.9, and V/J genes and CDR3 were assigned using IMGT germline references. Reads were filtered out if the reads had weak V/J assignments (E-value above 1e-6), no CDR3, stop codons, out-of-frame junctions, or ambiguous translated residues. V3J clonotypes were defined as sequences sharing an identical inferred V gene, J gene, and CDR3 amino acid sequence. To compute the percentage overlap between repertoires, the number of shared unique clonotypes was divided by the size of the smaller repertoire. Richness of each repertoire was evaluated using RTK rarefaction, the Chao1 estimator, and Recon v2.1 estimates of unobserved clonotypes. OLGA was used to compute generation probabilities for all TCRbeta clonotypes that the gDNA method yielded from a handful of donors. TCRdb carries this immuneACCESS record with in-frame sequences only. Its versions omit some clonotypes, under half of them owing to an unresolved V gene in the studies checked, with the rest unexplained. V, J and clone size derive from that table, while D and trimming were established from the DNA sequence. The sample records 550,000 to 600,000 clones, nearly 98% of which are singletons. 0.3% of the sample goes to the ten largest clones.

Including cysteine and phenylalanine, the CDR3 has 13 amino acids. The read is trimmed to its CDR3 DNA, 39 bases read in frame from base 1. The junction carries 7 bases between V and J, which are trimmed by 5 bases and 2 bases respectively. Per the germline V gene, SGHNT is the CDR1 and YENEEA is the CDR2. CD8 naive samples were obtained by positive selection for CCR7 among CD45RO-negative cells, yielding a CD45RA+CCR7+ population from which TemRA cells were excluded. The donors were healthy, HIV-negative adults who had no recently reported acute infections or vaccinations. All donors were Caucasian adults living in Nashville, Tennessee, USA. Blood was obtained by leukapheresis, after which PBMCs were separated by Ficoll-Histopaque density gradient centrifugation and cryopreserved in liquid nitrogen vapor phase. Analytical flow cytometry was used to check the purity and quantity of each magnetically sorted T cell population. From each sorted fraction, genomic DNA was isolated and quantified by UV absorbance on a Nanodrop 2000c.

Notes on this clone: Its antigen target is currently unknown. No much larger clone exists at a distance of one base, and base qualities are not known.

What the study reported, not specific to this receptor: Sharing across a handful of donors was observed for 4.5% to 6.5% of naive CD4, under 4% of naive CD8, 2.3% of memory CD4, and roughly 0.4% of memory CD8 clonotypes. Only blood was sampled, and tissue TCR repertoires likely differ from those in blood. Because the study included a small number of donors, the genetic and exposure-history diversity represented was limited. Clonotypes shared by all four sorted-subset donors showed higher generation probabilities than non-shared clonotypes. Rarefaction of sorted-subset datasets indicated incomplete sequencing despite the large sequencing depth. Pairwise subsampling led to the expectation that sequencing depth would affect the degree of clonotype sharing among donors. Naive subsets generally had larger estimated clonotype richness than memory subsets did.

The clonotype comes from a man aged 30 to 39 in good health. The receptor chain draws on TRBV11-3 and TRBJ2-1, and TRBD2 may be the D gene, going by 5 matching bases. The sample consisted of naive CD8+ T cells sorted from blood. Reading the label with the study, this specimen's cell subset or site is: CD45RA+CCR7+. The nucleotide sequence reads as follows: TGTGCCAGCAGCGACGGGACCTACAATGAGCAGTTCTTC. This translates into CASSDGTYNEQFF.